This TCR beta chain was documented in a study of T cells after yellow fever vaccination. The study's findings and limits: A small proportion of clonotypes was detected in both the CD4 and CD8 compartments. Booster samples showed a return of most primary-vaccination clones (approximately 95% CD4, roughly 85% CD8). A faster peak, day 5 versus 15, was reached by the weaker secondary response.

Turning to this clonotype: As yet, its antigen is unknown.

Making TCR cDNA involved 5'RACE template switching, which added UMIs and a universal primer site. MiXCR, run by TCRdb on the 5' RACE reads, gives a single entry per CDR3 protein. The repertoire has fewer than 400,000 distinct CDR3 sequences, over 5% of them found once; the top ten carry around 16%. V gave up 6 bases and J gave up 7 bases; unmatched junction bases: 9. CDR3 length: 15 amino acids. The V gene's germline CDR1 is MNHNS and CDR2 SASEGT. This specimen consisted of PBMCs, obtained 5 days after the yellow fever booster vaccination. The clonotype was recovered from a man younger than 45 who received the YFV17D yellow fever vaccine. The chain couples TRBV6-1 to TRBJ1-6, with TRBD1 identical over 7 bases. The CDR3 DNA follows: TGTGCCAGCAGCCTATTGGGACAGATGAATTCACCCCTCCACTTT. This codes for CASSLLGQMNSPLHF.